This T cell receptor (beta chain) was observed in a study of blood T cell repertoires in COVID-19. About the research overall: Both acute and convalescent COVID-19 samples were obtained from the United States, Italy and Spain. T cells, B-cell-depleted T cells, or PBMCs provided the cDNA or gDNA that served as material.

TCRdb keeps only in-frame clones here, not all; method: immunoSEQ multiplex PCR. The sample records about 200,000 clones, 80% to 90% being singletons. This clone showed up just a few times. Material: peripheral blood. This clonotype was sampled from a woman older than 75 with acute or convalescent COVID-19.

CDR3 nucleotides: TGTGCCAGCAGCTCTCCTGAGTTGAGCGGGGGCCTCTCCTACAATGAGCAGTTCTTC. Protein: CASSSPELSGGLSYNEQFF. The chain links TRBV5-4 to TRBJ2-1, with 8 bases matching TRBD2. The germline V gene encodes CDR1 SGHNT and CDR2 YYREEE (reference sequence). Unmatched junction bases numbered 14, after V lost 3 bases and J lost 0 bases. The CDR3 sequence is 19 residues long.